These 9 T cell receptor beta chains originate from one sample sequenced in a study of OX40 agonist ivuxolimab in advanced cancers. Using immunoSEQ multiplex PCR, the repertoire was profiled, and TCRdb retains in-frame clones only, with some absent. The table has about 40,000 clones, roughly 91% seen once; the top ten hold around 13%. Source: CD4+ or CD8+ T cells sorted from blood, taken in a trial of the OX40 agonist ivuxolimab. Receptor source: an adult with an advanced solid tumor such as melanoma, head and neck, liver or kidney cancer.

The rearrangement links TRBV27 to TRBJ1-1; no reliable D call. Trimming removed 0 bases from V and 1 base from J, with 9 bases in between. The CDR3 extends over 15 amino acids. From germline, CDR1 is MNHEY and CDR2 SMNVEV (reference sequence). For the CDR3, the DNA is TGTGCCAGCAGTTTATCTCGGGCTTCGAACACTGAAGCTTTCTTT. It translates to CASSLSRASNTEAFF.

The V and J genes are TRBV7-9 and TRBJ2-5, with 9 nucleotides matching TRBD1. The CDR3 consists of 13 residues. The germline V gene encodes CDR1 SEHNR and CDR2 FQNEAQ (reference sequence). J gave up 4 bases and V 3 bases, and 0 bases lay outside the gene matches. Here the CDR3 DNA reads TGTGCCAGCAGCTTGACAGGGGGAGAGACCCAGTACTTC. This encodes CASSLTGGETQYF. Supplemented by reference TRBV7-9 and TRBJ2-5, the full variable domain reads DTGVSQNPRHKITKRGQNVTFRCDPISEHNRLYWYRQTLGQGPEFLTYFQNEAQLEKSRLLSDRFSAERPKGSFSTLEIQRTEQGDSAMYLCASSLTGGETQYFGPGTRLLVL.

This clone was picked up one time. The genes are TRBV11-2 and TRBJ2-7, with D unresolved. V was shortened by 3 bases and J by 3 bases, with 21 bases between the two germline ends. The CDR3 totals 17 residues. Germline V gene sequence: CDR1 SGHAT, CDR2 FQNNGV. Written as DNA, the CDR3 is TGTGCCAGCAGCTTTACCCAAACAAGGCCGCAGGTCTACGAGCAGTACTTC. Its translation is CASSFTQTRPQVYEQYF.

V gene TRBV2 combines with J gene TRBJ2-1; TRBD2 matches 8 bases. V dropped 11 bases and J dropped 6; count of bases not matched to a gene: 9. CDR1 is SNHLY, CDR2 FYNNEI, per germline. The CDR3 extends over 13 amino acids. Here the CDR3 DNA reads TGTGCCCTTGGTAGCGGGGCGACCAATGAGCAGTTCTTC. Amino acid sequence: CALGSGATNEQFF. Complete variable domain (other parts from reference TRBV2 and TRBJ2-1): EPEVTQTPSHQVTQMGQEVILRCVPISNHLYFYWYRQILGQKVEFLVSFYNNEISEKSEIFDDQFSVERPDGSNFTLKIRSTKLEDSAMYFCALGSGATNEQFFGPGTRLTVL.

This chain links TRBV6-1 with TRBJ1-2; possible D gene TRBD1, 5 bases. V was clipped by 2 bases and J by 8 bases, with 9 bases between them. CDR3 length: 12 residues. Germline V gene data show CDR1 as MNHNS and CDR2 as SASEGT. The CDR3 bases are TGTGCCAGCAGTGAATTTGGGGACGGCTACACCTTC. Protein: CASSEFGDGYTF.

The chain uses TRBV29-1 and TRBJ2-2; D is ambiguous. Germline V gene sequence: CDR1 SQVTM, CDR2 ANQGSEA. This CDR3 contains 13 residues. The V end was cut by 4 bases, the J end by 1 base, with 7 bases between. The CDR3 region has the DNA TGCAGCGTTGGCCCAGAGAACACCGGGGAGCTGTTTTTT. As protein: CSVGPENTGELFF.

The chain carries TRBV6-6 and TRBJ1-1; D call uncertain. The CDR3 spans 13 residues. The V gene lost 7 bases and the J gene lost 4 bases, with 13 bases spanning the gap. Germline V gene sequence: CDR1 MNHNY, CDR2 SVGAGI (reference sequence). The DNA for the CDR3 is TGTGCCAGCACCCAAGGAGGAAGCACTGAAGCTTTCTTT. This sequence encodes CASTQGGSTEAFF.

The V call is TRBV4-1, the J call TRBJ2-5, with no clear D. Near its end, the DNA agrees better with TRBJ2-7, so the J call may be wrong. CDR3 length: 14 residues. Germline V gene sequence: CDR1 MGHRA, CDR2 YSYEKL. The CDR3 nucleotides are TGCGCCAGCAGCCAAGCCCTAGGCGTCGACGAGCAGTACTTC. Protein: CASSQALGVDEQYF.

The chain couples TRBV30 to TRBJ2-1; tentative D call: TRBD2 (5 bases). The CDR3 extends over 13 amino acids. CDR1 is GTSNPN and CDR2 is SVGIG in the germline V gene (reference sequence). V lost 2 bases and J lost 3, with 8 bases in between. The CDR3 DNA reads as TGTGCCTGGAGTTCGAGCGGCTACAATGAGCAGTTCTTC. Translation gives CAWSSSGYNEQFF.